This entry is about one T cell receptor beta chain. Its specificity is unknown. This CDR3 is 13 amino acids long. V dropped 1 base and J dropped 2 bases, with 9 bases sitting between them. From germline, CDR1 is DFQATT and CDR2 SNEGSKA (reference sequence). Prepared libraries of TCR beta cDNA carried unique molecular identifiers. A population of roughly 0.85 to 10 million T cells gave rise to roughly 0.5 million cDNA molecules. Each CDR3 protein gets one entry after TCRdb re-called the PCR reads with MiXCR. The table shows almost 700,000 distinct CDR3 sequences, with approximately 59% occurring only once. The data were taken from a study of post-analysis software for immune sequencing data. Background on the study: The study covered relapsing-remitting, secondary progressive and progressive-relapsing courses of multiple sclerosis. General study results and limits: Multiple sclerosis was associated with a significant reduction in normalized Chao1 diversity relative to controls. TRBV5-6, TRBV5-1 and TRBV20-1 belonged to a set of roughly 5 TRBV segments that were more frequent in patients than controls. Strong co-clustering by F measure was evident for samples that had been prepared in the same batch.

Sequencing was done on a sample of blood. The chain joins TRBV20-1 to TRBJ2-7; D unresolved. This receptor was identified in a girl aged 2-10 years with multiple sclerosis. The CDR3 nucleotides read TGCAGTGCTAGAGGGACCCACCCCTACGAGCAGTACTTC. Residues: CSARGTHPYEQYF.